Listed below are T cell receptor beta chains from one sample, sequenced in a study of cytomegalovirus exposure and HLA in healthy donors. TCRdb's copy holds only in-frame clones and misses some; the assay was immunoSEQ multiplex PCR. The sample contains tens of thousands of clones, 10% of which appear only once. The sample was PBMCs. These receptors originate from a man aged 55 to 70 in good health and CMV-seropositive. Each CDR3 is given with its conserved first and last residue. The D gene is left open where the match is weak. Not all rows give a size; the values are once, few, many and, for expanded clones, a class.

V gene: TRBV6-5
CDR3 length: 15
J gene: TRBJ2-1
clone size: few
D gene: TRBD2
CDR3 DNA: TGTGCCAGCAGTTCTCCTAGCGGGGCCCCCTCGGGGCAGTTCTTC
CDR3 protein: CASSSPSGAPSGQFF

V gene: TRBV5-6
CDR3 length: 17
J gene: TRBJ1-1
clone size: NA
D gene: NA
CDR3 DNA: TGTGCCAGCAGCTTGACGGGTGGAGTCCGGATGAACACTGAAGCTTTCTTT
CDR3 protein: CASSLTGGVRMNTEAFF

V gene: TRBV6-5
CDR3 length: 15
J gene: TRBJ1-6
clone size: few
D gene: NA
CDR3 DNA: TGTGCCAGCGGGTCGAGAGGGGGTTATAATTCACCCCTCCACTTT
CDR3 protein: CASGSRGGYNSPLHF

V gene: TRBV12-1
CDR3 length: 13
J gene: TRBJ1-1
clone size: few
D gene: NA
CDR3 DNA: TGTGCCAGCAGCTTCACAGGGGAGACTGAAGCTTTCTTT
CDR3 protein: CASSFTGETEAFF

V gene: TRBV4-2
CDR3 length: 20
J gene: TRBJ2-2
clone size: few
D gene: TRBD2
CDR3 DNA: TGTGCCAGCAGCCAAGATCTCCTAGCGGGAGGGCTTAAGAACACCGGGGAGCTGTTTTTT
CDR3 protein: CASSQDLLAGGLKNTGELFF

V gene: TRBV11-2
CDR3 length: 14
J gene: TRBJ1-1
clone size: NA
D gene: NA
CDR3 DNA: TGTGCCAGCAGCTTGCAAGTACAGAACACTGAAGCTTTCTTT
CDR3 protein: CASSLQVQNTEAFF

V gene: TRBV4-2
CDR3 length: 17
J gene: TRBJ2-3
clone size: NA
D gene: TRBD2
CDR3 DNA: TGTGCCAGCAGCCAAGATCGGGCGGGGGGGATTACAGATACGCAGTATTTT
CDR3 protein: CASSQDRAGGITDTQYF

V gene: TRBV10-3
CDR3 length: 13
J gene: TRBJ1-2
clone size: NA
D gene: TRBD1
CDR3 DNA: TGTGCCATCAGCGACGGACAGGGGATTGGGGCGACCTTC
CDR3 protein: CAISDGQGIGATF

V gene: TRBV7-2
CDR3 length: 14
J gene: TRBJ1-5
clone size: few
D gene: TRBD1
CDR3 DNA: TGTGCCAGCAGCTCACAGGGGTCCAATCAGCCCCAGCATTTT
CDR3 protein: CASSSQGSNQPQHF

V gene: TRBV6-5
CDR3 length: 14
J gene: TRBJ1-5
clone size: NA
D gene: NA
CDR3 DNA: TGTGCCAGCAGCTTACAGGGCCCTGATCAGCCCCAGCATTTT
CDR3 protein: CASSLQGPDQPQHF

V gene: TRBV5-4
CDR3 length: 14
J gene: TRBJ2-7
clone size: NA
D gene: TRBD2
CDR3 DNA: TGTGCCAGCAGCTCAGGACGGGGGGCCTACGAGCAGTACTTC
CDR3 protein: CASSSGRGAYEQYF

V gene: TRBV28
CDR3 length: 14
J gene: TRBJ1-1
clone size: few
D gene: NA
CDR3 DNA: TGTGCCAGCAGCCCACCAGGGGAAGGACCTGAAGCTTTCTTT
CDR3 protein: CASSPPGEGPEAFF

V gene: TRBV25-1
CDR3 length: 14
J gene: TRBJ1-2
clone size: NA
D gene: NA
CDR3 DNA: TGTGCCAGCAGTGAGCCCGGGACAACTATTGGCTACACCTTC
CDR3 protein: CASSEPGTTIGYTF

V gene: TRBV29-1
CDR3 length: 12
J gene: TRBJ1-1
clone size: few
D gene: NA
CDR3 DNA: TGCAGCGTTTACGGGGATTCCGTTGAAGCTTTCTTT
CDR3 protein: CSVYGDSVEAFF

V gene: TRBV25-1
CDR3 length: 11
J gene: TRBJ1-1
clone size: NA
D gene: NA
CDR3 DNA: TGTGCCAGCAAATCCCCCCGGGAAGCTTTCTTT
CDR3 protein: CASKSPREAFF

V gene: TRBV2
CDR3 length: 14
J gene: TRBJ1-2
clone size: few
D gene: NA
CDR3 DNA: TGTGCCAGCAGTGAAGCGACAGGCATCTATGGCTACACCTTC
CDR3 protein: CASSEATGIYGYTF

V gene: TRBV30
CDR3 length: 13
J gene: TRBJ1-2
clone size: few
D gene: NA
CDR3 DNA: TGTGCCTGGAACCATATTAAAGGCGGTGGCTACACCTTC
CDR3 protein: CAWNHIKGGGYTF

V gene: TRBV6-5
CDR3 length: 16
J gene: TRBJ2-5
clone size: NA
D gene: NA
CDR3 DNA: TGTGCCAGCAGTTACTCGAAGGGGGTTCTCCCGGAGACCCAGTACTTC
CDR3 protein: CASSYSKGVLPETQYF

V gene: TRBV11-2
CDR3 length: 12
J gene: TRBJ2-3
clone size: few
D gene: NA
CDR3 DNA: TGTGCCAGCAGCTCGATAGAGGATACGCAGTATTTT
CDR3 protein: CASSSIEDTQYF

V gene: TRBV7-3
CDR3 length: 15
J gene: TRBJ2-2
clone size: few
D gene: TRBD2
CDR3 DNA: TGTGCCAGCAGCCGGACTAGCGGGCACACCGGGGAGCTGTTTTTT
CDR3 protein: CASSRTSGHTGELFF

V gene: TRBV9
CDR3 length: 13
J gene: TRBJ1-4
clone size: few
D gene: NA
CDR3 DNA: TGTGCCAGCAGCGTAGTCCCAAATGAAAAACTGTTTTTT
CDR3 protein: CASSVVPNEKLFF

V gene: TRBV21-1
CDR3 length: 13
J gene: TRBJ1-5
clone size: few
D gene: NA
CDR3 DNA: TGTGCCAGCAGCGCAGGATCTCCAGGGCCCCAGCATTTT
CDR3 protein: CASSAGSPGPQHF

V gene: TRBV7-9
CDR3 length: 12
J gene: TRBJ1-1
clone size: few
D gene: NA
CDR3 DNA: TGTGCCAGCACTACGCCAGGGGTTGAAGCTTTCTTT
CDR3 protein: CASTTPGVEAFF

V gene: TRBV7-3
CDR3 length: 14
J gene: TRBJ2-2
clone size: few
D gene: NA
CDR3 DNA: TGTGCCAGCAGCCCCGGGATTCACACCGGGGAGCTGTTTTTT
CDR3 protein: CASSPGIHTGELFF

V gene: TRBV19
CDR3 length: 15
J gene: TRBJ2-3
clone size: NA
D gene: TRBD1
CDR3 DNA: TGTGCCAGTAGTATAGGTGACAGGGAGAAAGATACGCAGTATTTT
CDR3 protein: CASSIGDREKDTQYF

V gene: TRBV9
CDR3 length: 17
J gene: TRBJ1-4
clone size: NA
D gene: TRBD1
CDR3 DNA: TGTGCCAGCAGCTCCGGGACAGGGGGGAATTCGGGAGAAAAACTGTTTTTT
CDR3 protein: CASSSGTGGNSGEKLFF

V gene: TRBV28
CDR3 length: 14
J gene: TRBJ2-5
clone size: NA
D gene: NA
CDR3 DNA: TGTGCCAGCAGTTTATCGCCAAGAGAAGAGACCCAGTACTTC
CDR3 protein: CASSLSPREETQYF

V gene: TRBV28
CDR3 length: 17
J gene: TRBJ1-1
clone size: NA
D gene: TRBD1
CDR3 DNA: TGTGCCAGCAGTTCACTGGACAGGGTGGGCCTGGACACTGAAGCTTTCTTT
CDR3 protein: CASSSLDRVGLDTEAFF

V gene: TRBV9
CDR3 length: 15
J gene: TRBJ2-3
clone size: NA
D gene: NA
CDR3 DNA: TGTGCCAGCAGCGTACAAGCGGCTAGAGGGGATACGCAGTATTTT
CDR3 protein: CASSVQAARGDTQYF

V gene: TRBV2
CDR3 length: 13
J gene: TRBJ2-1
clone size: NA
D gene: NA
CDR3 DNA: TGTGCCAGCAGTGGGACTTCTTACAATGAGCAGTTCTTC
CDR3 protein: CASSGTSYNEQFF

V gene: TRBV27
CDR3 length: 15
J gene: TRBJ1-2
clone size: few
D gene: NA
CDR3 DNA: TGTGCCAGCGCCTTCCGCGGCGGCCGCGGGTATGGCTACACCTTC
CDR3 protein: CASAFRGGRGYGYTF

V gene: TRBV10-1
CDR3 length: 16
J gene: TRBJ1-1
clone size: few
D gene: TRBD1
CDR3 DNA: TGCGCCAGCAGTGACCTACGACAGGGATCCTACACTGAAGCTTTCTTT
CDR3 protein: CASSDLRQGSYTEAFF

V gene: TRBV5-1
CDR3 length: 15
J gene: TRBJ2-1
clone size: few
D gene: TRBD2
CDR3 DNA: TGCGCCAGCAGCTCCGGGACTAGCAACTACAATGAGCAGTTCTTC
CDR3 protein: CASSSGTSNYNEQFF

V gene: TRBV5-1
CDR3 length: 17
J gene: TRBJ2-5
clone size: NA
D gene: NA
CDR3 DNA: TGCGCCAGCAGCCCAATCCGGGGCAGGGGTTACGAGGAGACCCAGTACTTC
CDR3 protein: CASSPIRGRGYEETQYF

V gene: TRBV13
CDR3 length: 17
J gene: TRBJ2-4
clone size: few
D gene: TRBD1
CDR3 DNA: TGTGCCAGCAGCCTGACCTTGGGACAGGGGTACGAAAACATTCAGTACTTC
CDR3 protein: CASSLTLGQGYENIQYF

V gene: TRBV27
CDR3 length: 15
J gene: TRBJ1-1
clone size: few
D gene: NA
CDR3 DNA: TGTGCCAGCAGTTTATCCACAGTGAGAGAGACTGAAGCTTTCTTT
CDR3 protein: CASSLSTVRETEAFF

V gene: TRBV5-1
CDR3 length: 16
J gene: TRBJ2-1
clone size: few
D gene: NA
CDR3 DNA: TGCGCCAGCAGCTTTGGGTCCTCGGGGGACTACAATGAGCAGTTCTTC
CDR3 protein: CASSFGSSGDYNEQFF

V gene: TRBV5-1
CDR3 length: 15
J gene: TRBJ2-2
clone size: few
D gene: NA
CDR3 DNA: TGCGCCAGCAGCTTGGCCGGGACAAACACCGGGGAGCTGTTTTTT
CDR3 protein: CASSLAGTNTGELFF

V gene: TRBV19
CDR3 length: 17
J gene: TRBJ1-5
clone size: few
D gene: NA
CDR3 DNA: TGTGCCAGTAGTATTGCGAGGGAATCTTATAGCAATCAGCCCCAGCATTTT
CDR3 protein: CASSIARESYSNQPQHF

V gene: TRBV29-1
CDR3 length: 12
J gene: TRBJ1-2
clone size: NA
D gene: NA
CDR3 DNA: TGCAGCGCTGGGGACACAATCTATGGCTACACCTTC
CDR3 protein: CSAGDTIYGYTF